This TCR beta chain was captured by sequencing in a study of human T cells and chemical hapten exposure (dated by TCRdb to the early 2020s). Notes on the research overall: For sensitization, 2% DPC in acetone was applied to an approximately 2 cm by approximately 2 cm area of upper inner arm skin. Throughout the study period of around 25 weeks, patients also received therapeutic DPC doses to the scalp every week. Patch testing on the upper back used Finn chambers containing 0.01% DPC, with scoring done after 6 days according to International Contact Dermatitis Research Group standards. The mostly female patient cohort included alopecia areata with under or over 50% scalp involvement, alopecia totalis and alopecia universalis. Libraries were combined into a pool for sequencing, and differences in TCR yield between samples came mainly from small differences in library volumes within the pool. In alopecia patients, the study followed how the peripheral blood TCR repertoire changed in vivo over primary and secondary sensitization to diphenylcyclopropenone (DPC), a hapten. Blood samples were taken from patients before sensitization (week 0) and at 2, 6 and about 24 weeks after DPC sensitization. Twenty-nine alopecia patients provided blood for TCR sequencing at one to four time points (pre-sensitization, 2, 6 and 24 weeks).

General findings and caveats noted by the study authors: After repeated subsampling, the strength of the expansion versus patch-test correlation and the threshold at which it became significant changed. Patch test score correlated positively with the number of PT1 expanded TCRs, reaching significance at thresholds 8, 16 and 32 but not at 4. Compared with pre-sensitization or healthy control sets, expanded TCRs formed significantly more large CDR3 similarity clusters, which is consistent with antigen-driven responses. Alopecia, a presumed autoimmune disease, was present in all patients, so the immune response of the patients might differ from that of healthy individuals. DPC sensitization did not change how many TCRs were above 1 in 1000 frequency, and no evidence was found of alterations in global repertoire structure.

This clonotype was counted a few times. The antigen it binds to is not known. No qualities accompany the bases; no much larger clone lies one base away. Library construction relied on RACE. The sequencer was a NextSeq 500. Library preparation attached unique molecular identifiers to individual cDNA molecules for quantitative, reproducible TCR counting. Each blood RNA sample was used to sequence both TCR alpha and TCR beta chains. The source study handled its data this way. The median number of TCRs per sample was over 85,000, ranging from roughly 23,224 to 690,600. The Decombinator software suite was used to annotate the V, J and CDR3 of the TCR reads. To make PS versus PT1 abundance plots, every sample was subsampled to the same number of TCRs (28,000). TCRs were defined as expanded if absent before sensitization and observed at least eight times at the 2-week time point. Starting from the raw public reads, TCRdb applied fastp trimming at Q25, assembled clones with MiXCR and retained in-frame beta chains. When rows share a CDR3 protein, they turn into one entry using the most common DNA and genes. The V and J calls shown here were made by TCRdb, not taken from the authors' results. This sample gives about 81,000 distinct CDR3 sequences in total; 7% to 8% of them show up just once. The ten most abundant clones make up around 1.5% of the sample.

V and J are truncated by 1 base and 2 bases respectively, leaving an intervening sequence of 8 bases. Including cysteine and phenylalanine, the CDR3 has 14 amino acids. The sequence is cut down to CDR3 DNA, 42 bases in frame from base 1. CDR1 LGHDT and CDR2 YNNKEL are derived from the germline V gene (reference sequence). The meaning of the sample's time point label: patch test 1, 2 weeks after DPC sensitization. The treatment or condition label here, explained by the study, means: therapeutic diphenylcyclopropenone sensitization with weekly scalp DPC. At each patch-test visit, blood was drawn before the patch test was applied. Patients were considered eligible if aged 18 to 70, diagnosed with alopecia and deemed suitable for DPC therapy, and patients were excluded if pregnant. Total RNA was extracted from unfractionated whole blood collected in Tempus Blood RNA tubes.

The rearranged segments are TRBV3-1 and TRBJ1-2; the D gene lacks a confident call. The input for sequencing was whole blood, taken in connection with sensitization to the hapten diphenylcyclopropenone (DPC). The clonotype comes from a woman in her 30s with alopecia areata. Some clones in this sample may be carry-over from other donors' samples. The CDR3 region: CASSQVEENYGYTF. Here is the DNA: TGTGCCAGCAGCCAAGTCGAGGAAAACTATGGCTACACCTTC.